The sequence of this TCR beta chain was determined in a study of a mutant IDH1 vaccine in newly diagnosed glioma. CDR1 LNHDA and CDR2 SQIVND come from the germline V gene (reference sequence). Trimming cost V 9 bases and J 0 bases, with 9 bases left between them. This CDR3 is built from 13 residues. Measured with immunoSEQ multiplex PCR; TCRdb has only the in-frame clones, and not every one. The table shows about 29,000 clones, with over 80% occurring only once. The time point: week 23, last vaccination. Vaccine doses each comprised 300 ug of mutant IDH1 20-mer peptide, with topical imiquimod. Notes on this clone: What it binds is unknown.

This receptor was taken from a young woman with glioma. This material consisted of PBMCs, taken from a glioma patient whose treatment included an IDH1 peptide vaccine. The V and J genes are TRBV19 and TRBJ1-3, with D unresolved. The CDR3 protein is CASCGNSGNTIYF. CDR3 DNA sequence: TGTGCCAGCTGTGGAAACTCTGGAAACACCATATATTTT.